The 19 T cell receptor beta chains below were found in one sample sequenced in a study of T cell changes during pregnancy in multiple sclerosis. The repertoire was sequenced with immunoSEQ multiplex PCR; TCRdb's copy has only in-frame clones and lacks some. The sample has fewer than 65,000 clones; about 91% are singletons. This specimen consisted of peripheral blood, obtained before pregnancy. Receptor source: a female donor with multiple sclerosis, enrolled in a pregnancy study.

This chain connects TRBV30 to TRBJ1-1, with D perhaps TRBD1 (6 bases). The CDR3 loop spans 11 amino acids. Germline CDR1 is GTSNPN and CDR2 is SVGIG (reference sequence). V was clipped by 8 bases and J by 0 bases, with 7 bases between them. The chain's CDR3 is CARTVNTEAFF. Written as DNA, the CDR3 is TGTGCCCGGACAGTGAACACTGAAGCTTTCTTT.

This chain uses TRBV18 with TRBJ1-6; D is ambiguous. This CDR3 is built from 14 residues. Trimming removed 3 bases at V and 7 bases at J, with 10 bases between. CDR1 KGHSH and CDR2 LQKENI come from the germline V gene. This CDR3 is CASSPGIDNSPLHF. The CDR3, as DNA: TGTGCCAGCTCACCCGGGATCGACAATTCACCCCTCCACTTT. Drawing the rest from reference TRBV18 and TRBJ1-6, the complete variable domain is NAGVMQNPRHLVRRRGQEARLRCSPMKGHSHVYWYRQLPEEGLKFMVYLQKENIIDESGMPKERFSAEFPKEGPSILRIQQVVRGDSAAYFCASSPGIDNSPLHFGNGTRLTVT.

The gene calls are TRBV7-3 and TRBJ2-2, with D possibly being TRBD1 (5 bases). CDR1 is SGHTA and CDR2 is FQGTGA in the germline V gene. This CDR3 comprises 13 residues. V lost 2 bases, J lost 9 bases, and 10 bases lay in between. CDR3 loop: CASSLVGARELFF. The CDR3 nucleotides are TGTGCCAGCAGCTTAGTAGGGGCCCGGGAGCTGTTTTTT.

The rearrangement links TRBV9 to TRBJ2-7, with 9 bases that match TRBD1. Germline CDR1 SGDLS, CDR2 YYNGEE. This CDR3 is built from 15 residues. With 0 bases clipped from V and 3 bases from J, the junction kept 4 bases outside the gene matches. The CDR3 sequence: CASSVAGTGNYEQYF. The CDR3 DNA follows: TGTGCCAGCAGCGTAGCCGGGACAGGGAACTACGAGCAGTACTTC.

V is TRBV9 and J is TRBJ2-1; the match to TRBD2 covers 8 bases. This CDR3 is 15 amino acids long. V dropped 3 bases and J dropped 7; count of bases not matched to a gene: 9. Per germline, CDR1 SGDLS and CDR2 YYNGEE. As DNA, the CDR3 is TGTGCCAGCAGCGCCCCGGGGGGGGCGAGGAATGAGCAGTTCTTC. Protein product: CASSAPGGARNEQFF.

This clone was recorded once. V is TRBV5-6 and J is TRBJ2-1; D is perhaps TRBD1 (5 bases). V lost 4 bases and J lost 0, with 14 bases in between. Germline assignment: CDR1 SGHDT and CDR2 YYEEEE. This CDR3 comprises 16 residues. The CDR3 is CASSGQQEPSYNEQFF. The CDR3 region has the DNA TGTGCCAGCAGCGGGCAACAGGAACCCTCCTACAATGAGCAGTTCTTC.

The V gene is TRBV7-2, the J gene TRBJ2-1; TRBD1 might be the D (5 bases). Trimming cost V 1 base and J 5 bases, with 15 bases left between them. The CDR3 contains 16 residues. Germline V gives CDR1 SGHTA, CDR2 FQGNSA. The CDR3 is CASSLVGVITDNEQFF. The CDR3 DNA reads as TGTGCCAGCAGCTTAGTAGGGGTTATAACGGACAATGAGCAGTTCTTC.

Written as DNA, the CDR3 is TGTGCCAGCTCACCACCGGGGGGACTCCTGAACACTGAAGCTTTCTTT. It codes for CASSPPGGLLNTEAFF. The rearrangement joins TRBV18 to TRBJ1-1, with D perhaps matching TRBD1 (5 bases). The CDR3 totals 16 residues. From germline, CDR1 is KGHSH and CDR2 LQKENI. V shed 0 bases and J shed 0 bases, with 11 bases lying between them. The full variable domain, rest sourced from reference TRBV18 and TRBJ1-1, is NAGVMQNPRHLVRRRGQEARLRCSPMKGHSHVYWYRQLPEEGLKFMVYLQKENIIDESGMPKERFSAEFPKEGPSILRIQQVVRGDSAAYFCASSPPGGLLNTEAFFGQGTRLTVV.

This chain uses TRBV9 with TRBJ1-1; D might be TRBD1 (5 bases). The V end lost 1 base, the J end lost 3 bases, and 7 bases lay between the germline ends. The CDR3 covers 13 residues. Germline-derived CDR1 and CDR2 are SGDLS and YYNGEE. The CDR3 protein is CASSVLGDTEAFF. CDR3 DNA sequence: TGTGCCAGCAGCGTACTAGGGGACACTGAAGCTTTCTTT.

The chain employs TRBV4-3 and TRBJ2-2, with no clear D. The CDR3 loop spans 14 amino acids. CDR1 LGHNA and CDR2 YSLEER come from the germline V gene. V was shortened by 6 bases and J by 1 base, with 9 bases between the two germline ends. The CDR3 coding sequence is TGCGCCAGCAGGATAACTTGGAACACCGGGGAGCTGTTTTTT. Its translation: CASRITWNTGELFF.

The chain couples TRBV5-1 to TRBJ2-1; D possibly corresponds to TRBD2 (5 bases). The CDR3 is 14 residues long. V lost 3 bases and J lost 3, with 10 bases in between. The V gene's germline CDR1 is SGHRS and CDR2 YFSETQ. The CDR3 loop reads CASSSSGVYNEQFF. CDR3 bases: TGCGCCAGCAGCTCGTCCGGGGTCTACAATGAGCAGTTCTTC.

The chain carries TRBV4-2 and TRBJ2-5; TRBD1 matches 7 bases. With 1 base clipped from V and 5 bases from J, the junction kept 4 bases outside the gene matches. The CDR3 length is 14 residues. Germline values: CDR1 LGHNA, CDR2 YNFKEQ. The CDR3 here is CASSQVRGRETQYF. The CDR3 coding sequence is TGTGCCAGCAGCCAAGTAAGGGGGCGTGAGACCCAGTACTTC.

This sequence joins TRBV28 and TRBJ1-1; a possible D gene is TRBD1 (5 bases). Trimming cost V 5 bases and J 0 bases, with 13 bases left between them. The CDR3 has 15 residues. The germline V gene has CDR1 MDHEN and CDR2 SYDVKM. CDR3 coding DNA: TGTGCCAGCAGTCCAGATGGACACCTGAACACTGAAGCTTTCTTT. Its translation: CASSPDGHLNTEAFF.

The rearrangement joins TRBV5-5 to TRBJ1-3; perhaps TRBD1 as D (6 bases). V lost 4 bases to trimming and J lost 0 bases, with 11 bases between them. This CDR3 has 15 amino acids. Germline loops: CDR1 SGHKS, CDR2 YYEKEE (reference sequence). CDR3 nucleotides: TGTGCCAGCAGCCTGGAACAGGGCTCTGGAAACACCATATATTTT. It is translated as CASSLEQGSGNTIYF.

As DNA, the CDR3 is TGCGCCAGCAGCAGAACAGGGGAGGCCCAAGAGACCCAGTACTTC. It is translated as CASSRTGEAQETQYF. The chain is built from TRBV5-1 and TRBJ2-5, with D possibly matching TRBD1 (7 bases). V shed 4 bases and J shed 1 base, with 14 bases lying between them. The CDR3 spans 15 residues. CDR1 is SGHRS, CDR2 YFSETQ, per germline.

This rearrangement joins TRBV5-5 to TRBJ2-7; perhaps TRBD2 as D (6 bases). CDR3 length: 12 amino acids. Trimming shortened V by 4 bases and J by 7 bases, and 12 bases separated the two germline ends. Germline V gene data show CDR1 as SGHKS and CDR2 as YYEKEE (reference sequence). This CDR3 reads CASSQGLGEQYF. CDR3 DNA sequence: TGTGCCAGCAGCCAGGGACTCGGAGAGCAGTACTTC.

A single count supports this clone. This chain uses TRBV23-1 with TRBJ1-5; 7 bases fit TRBD1. TRBV23-1 is an open reading frame, and its role is uncertain. The V segment lost 6 bases and the J segment 6 bases; nucleotides outside the gene matches: 14. This CDR3 has 16 residues. The CDR3 region has the DNA TGCGCCAGCAGCCAAGGGGGCGATAGGGAAGGTCAGCCCCAGCATTTT. It codes for CASSQGGDREGQPQHF.

CDR3 sequence reads: CAISESTGYEQYF. The CDR3 DNA reads as TGTGCCATCAGTGAGTCAACGGGCTACGAGCAGTACTTC. V gene TRBV10-3 combines with J gene TRBJ2-7; no definite D call. In germline, CDR1 is ENHRY, CDR2 SYGVKD. V was trimmed by 0 bases and J by 3 bases, leaving 6 bases between them. The CDR3 covers 13 residues.

The chain recombines TRBV6-5 with TRBJ1-2; D possibly corresponds to TRBD1 (5 bases). Trimming took off 2 bases at V and 2 bases at J, with 9 bases between the two ends. The germline CDR1 and CDR2 sequences are MNHEY and SVGAGI. The CDR3 is made up of 14 amino acids. CDR3 residues: CASSYQGRNYGYTF. CDR3 in DNA: TGTGCCAGCAGTTACCAGGGCCGCAACTATGGCTACACCTTC.